The entry below gives a single TCR beta chain sequence along with its context. This record belongs to a study of CD8 T cells in Susac syndrome. As for the study in general: Susac syndrome patients were untreated, on corticosteroids with some adding intravenous immunoglobulin, or on intravenous immunoglobulin only.

CDR1 MNHEY and CDR2 SMNVEV come from the germline V gene (reference sequence). The CDR3 spans 14 residues. Trimming took off 9 bases at V and 8 bases at J, with 20 bases between the two ends. The authors sequenced TCR beta from blood CD8+ and CD4+ T cells. Each Susac syndrome patient had definite or probable disease by recently defined criteria. RNA amounts of 0.5 to 1 ug underwent reverse transcription with random hexamers. TCR beta CDR3 was amplified by immunoSEQ covering 54 Vbeta and 13 Jbeta. Each CDR3 protein is one row after TCRdb ran MiXCR on the immunoSEQ multiplex PCR reads. Among under 95,000 distinct CDR3 sequences listed, roughly 94% were seen once.

This chain links TRBV27 with TRBJ2-1, with a tentative D call TRBD1 (5 bases). Sequenced input: CD4+ T cells from PBMCs. The receptor was derived from a human donor with Susac syndrome. The CDR3 DNA sequence: TGTGCCAGTCGGCAGGGTGGTATCGGCGATGAGCAGTTCTTC. Translated, it gives CASRQGGIGDEQFF.